This TCR beta chain was captured by sequencing in a study of T cells in Graves' hyperthyroidism and ophthalmopathy. This clonotype was seen many times. Every diagnosis used clinical symptoms, serum thyroxine and TRAb, thyroid ultrasound and orbital computed tomography. Out of approximately 10 ml of fresh peripheral blood came the PBMCs. The CDR3 is 13 amino acids. V lost 10 bases to trimming and J lost 6 bases; unmatched junction nucleotides: 8. The V gene's germline CDR1 is MDHEN and CDR2 SYDVKM. RNA transcripts yielded amplified TCR beta CDR3 regions. An initial round of RT-PCR targeting the TCR CDR3 relied on the HTBI primer set. TCRdb itself ran the multiplex PCR reads through MiXCR, one entry per CDR3 protein. The sample holds some 570,000 distinct CDR3 sequences, over 15% seen once.

The J gene is TRBJ2-5, the V gene TRBV28; TRBD2 agrees at 10 bases. This sequence was found in a woman between 18 and 29 years old with Graves' ophthalmopathy. Sample: blood. Written as DNA, the CDR3 is TGTGCCATACAGCGGGAGGGTCAGAAGACCCAGTACTTC. It is translated as CAIQREGQKTQYF.